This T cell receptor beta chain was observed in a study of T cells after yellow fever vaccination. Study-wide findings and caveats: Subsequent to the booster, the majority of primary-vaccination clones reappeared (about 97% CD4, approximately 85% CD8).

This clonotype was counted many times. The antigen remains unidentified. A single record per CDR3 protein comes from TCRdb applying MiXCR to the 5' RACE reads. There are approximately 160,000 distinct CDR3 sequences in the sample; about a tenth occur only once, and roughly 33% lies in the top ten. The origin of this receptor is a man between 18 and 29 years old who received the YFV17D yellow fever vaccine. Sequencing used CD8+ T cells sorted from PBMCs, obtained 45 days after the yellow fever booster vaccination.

CDR3: CASSFTGGLKETQYF. The CDR3 region has the DNA TGTGCCAGCAGCTTTACGGGGGGGCTGAAAGAGACCCAGTACTTC. The rearrangement uses TRBV5-6 and TRBJ2-5, with 8 bases matching TRBD2. Looked up from germline, CDR1 is SGHDT and CDR2 is YYEEEE. The CDR3 spans 15 residues. Trimming took 2 bases from V and 3 from J; bases not matched to a gene: 6.